This record covers a single T cell receptor beta chain. The sample holds other DNA sequences that translate to the same CDR3. The data stem from a study of blood T cell repertoires in COVID-19. For the study at large: Material from acute and convalescent COVID-19 was sourced from the United States, Italy and Spain.

The assay was immunoSEQ multiplex PCR, and TCRdb's table has in-frame clones only and misses some. This table holds some 110,000 clones, around nine tenths found once. The V gene lost 6 bases and the J gene lost 0 bases, with 9 bases spanning the gap. Looked up from germline, CDR1 is SQVTM and CDR2 is ANQGSEA. The CDR3 is 13 residues long. The gene calls are TRBV29-1 and TRBJ2-1; possible D gene TRBD2, 6 bases. This clonotype was sampled from a human donor in a cohort sampled during active COVID-19. Sequenced: peripheral blood. CDR3 nucleotide sequence: TGCAGCGTCCAGGGAGGCTCCTACAATGAGCAGTTCTTC. Translated: CSVQGGSYNEQFF.